Detailed here is one TCR beta chain. These data are taken from a study of cytotoxic CD8 clonotypes in ibrutinib-treated CLL. Per germline, CDR1 SEHNR and CDR2 FQNEAQ (reference sequence). The length of the CDR3 is 14 residues. V was cut by 6 bases and J by 5 bases, with 17 bases left in between. Method: immunoSEQ multiplex PCR; TCRdb's copy keeps in-frame clones and lacks some. The sample includes 110,000 to 150,000 clones, 79% of them seen just once. The clonotype was recovered from a human donor with chronic lymphocytic leukemia. The input for sequencing was PBMCs, taken after 12 months of ibrutinib treatment. The chain links TRBV7-9 to TRBJ2-7; D gene unclear. The CDR3 region is CASRSHSQFDEQYF. CDR3 sequence (DNA): TGTGCCAGCAGAAGCCACTCCCAGTTCGACGAGCAGTACTTC. Complete variable domain (other parts from reference TRBV7-9 and TRBJ2-7): DTGVSQNPRHKITKRGQNVTFRCDPISEHNRLYWYRQTLGQGPEFLTYFQNEAQLEKSRLLSDRFSAERPKGSFSTLEIQRTEQGDSAMYLCASRSHSQFDEQYFGPGTRLTVT.